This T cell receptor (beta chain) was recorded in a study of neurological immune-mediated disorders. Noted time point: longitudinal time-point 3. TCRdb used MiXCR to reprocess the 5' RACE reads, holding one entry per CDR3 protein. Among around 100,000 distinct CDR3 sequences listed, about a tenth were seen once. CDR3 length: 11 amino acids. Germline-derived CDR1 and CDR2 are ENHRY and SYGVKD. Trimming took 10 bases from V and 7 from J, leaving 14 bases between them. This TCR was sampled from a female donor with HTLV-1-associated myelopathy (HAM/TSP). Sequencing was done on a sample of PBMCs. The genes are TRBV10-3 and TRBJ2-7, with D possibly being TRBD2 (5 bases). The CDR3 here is CATSGKEEQYF. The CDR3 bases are TGTGCCACCTCGGGGAAGGAGGAGCAGTACTTC.